This T cell receptor (beta chain) was obtained from a study of shared clonotypes between healthy human individuals. Study-wide results and limits: Inspection by rarefaction showed sorted-subset sequencing to be incomplete despite large depth. Depth of sequencing was expected to influence donor clonotype sharing. Tissues were not sampled, only blood, and their repertoires likely differ. Several donors held about 5% of naive CD4 clonotypes in common.

A few counts support this clone. Its antigen is unknown. Germline V CDR1 and CDR2: SGHRS, YFSETQ. V was shortened by 4 bases and J by 2 bases, with 12 bases between the two germline ends. CDR3 length: 14 residues. The table came from immunoSEQ multiplex PCR; TCRdb's copy has only in-frame clones and leaves some out. The sample has over a million clones, around 75% seen once. Material: memory CD4+ T cells sorted from blood. Subset given: CD45RA-negative fraction. V is TRBV5-1 and J is TRBJ1-1; TRBD1 is a possible D gene (5 bases). The TCR was taken from a man between 18 and 29 years old in good health. In DNA form, the CDR3 reads TGCGCCAGCAGCCCCGAGGGGAGCAACACTGAAGCTTTCTTT. This encodes CASSPEGSNTEAFF.